This T cell receptor (beta chain) was captured by sequencing in a study of T cell responses to AZD1222 COVID-19 vaccine. Samples with a second dose at about 4 or about 12 weeks were pooled together. This clone came up a few times. Its antigen is not known. The study, taken as a whole, reports: Repertoire sampling was restricted to post-peak T cell response timepoints. Mostly white British, mostly female donors; authors suggested clonal diversity may be underestimated. Along spike, vaccine-associated CD4 TCRs were found throughout, with dominance at 160-218 and 743-854.

Repertoires were generated with immunoSEQ multiplex PCR, while TCRdb's copy carries only in-frame clones and drops some. This table has 80,000 to 100,000 clones, 85% to 90% appearing once. The germline V gene encodes CDR1 LGHDT and CDR2 YNNKEL (reference sequence). Trimming cost V 4 bases and J 7 bases; bases outside gene matches: 5. The length of the CDR3 is 14 residues. The sequencing used peripheral blood, collected 28 days after the second AZD1222 dose. The J gene is TRBJ1-2, the V gene TRBV3-1 (or the pseudogene TRBV3-2); 11 nucleotides line up with TRBD1. This TCR was recovered from an adult who received the AZD1222 COVID-19 vaccine. In DNA, the CDR3 is TGTGCCAGCAGCCTCGGACAGGGGGCAGTTGGCTACACCTTC. It is translated as CASSLGQGAVGYTF.